The 27 T cell receptor beta chains reported below all come from one sample, sequenced in a study of T cells after yellow fever vaccination. TCRdb re-analysed the 5' RACE reads in MiXCR, keeping a single row per CDR3 protein. The repertoire has a few hundred thousand distinct CDR3 sequences, roughly 4% of them found once; the top ten carry 20% to 25%. The specimen comprised PBMCs, sampled 5 days after the yellow fever booster vaccination. These receptors all stem from a man aged 18 to 35 who received the YFV17D yellow fever vaccine.

Many counts were recorded for this clonotype. This sequence joins TRBV6-2 or TRBV6-3 and TRBJ2-1; D is uncertain. The CDR3 runs 12 residues. Trimming removed 0 bases at V and 10 bases at J, with 7 bases between. Germline V gives CDR1 MNHEY, CDR2 SVGEGT. The CDR3 sequence is CASSYSVWEQFF. The CDR3 DNA is TGTGCCAGCAGTTACTCGGTCTGGGAGCAGTTCTTC.

Many counts were recorded for this clonotype. The DNA of the CDR3 is TGTGCCAGCAGTCTGGGACACGGGGACACCGGGGAGCTGTTTTTT. Translating gives CASSLGHGDTGELFF. This chain joins TRBV27 and TRBJ2-2; the D gene is possibly TRBD1 (6 bases). The germline gives CDR1 MNHEY, CDR2 SMNVEV (reference sequence). The CDR3 loop spans 15 amino acids. Deletions cut 5 bases from V and 3 bases from J, with 13 bases between.

This clonotype was picked up a small number of times. The chain combines TRBV12-3 or TRBV12-4 with TRBJ2-3; tentatively, D is TRBD1 (5 bases). V lost 7 bases to trimming and J lost 3 bases, with 8 bases between them. The CDR3 contains 12 residues. CDR3 bases: TGTGCCAGCAATAGGGGAACAGATACGCAGTATTTT. It is translated as CASNRGTDTQYF.

This clonotype came up a few times. The CDR3 bases are TGTGCCAGCAGCTTAGTTGGCAGGGGAAACACCATATATTTT. Encoded protein: CASSLVGRGNTIYF. This chain links TRBV7-2 with TRBJ1-3; unclear D gene. This CDR3 is built from 14 residues. Germline values: CDR1 SGHTA, CDR2 FQGNSA. The V and J ends lost 1 base and 4 bases respectively, with 8 bases between them. The complete variable domain, with remaining parts taken from reference TRBV7-2 and TRBJ1-3, reads GAGVSQSPSNKVTEKGKDVELRCDPISGHTALYWYRQSLGQGLEFLIYFQGNSAPDKSGLPSDRFSAERTGGSVSTLTIQRTQQEDSAVYLCASSLVGRGNTIYFGEGSWLTVV.

The chain combines TRBV6-2 or TRBV6-3 with TRBJ2-7; possible D gene TRBD2, 6 bases. CDR3 length: 14 amino acids. V was clipped by 2 bases and J by 6 bases, with 14 bases between them. CDR1 MNHEY and CDR2 SVGEGT come from the germline V gene. CDR3 loop: CASSYPGVEGEQYF. The CDR3 nucleotides are TGTGCCAGCAGTTACCCGGGAGTAGAGGGCGAGCAGTACTTC.

This clonotype was seen a few times. The V call is TRBV5-1, the J call TRBJ2-4; 8 bases fit TRBD1. The CDR3 covers 13 residues. Germline V gene sequence: CDR1 SGHRS, CDR2 YFSETQ. V dropped 4 bases and J dropped 8; count of bases not matched to a gene: 5. This CDR3 reads CASSRQGRDIQYF. CDR3 nucleotides: TGCGCCAGCAGCCGACAGGGGCGAGACATTCAGTACTTC.

The V gene is TRBV19, the J gene TRBJ1-2; 10 bases line up with TRBD1. Germline V CDR1 and CDR2: LNHDA, SQIVND (reference sequence). The CDR3 spans 10 residues. V trimming: 8 bases; J trimming: 13 bases; junction bases outside the gene matches: 4. CDR3 protein: CASGQGVATF. The DNA of the CDR3 is TGTGCCAGTGGACAGGGGGTCGCCACCTTC.

This chain uses TRBV19 with TRBJ2-5, with a tentative D call TRBD2 (5 bases). Germline lookup yields CDR1 LNHDA and CDR2 SQIVND (reference sequence). Trimming took off 3 bases at V and 6 bases at J, with 14 bases between the two ends. This CDR3 has 14 amino acids. The CDR3 DNA sequence: TGTGCCAGTAGTATCCGGCCGGGAATGAAGACCCAGTACTTC. Protein: CASSIRPGMKTQYF.

V and J are TRBV7-3 and TRBJ1-2, with a tentative D call TRBD1 (5 bases). The V end lost 5 bases, the J end lost 6 bases, and 22 bases lay between the germline ends. Germline V gene data show CDR1 as SGHTA and CDR2 as FQGTGA. This CDR3 is 16 amino acids long. CDR3 sequence (DNA): TGTGCCAGCAGCCCAAGGGCTTCTGGGACGGATGATGGCTACACCTTC. Protein sequence: CASSPRASGTDDGYTF.

This clonotype was recorded a few times. This rearrangement joins TRBV6-5 to TRBJ1-4, with D perhaps TRBD1 (5 bases). The germline CDR1 and CDR2 sequences are MNHEY and SVGAGI. CDR3 length equals 15 residues. The germline V and J ends were trimmed by 0 bases and 8 bases, with 13 bases remaining between them. CDR3 nucleotide sequence: TGTGCCAGCAGTTACTCTTCCGACAGACCGGAAAAACTGTTTTTT. It is translated as CASSYSSDRPEKLFF.

The J gene is TRBJ1-5, the V gene TRBV20-1, with D uncertain. V was pared by 3 bases and J by 1 base, with 13 bases between. Germline V lookup: CDR1 DFQATT, CDR2 SNEGSKA (reference sequence). The CDR3 totals 15 residues. CDR3 sequence reads: CSAREPGRSNQPQHF. The CDR3 region has the DNA TGCAGTGCTAGGGAACCAGGCCGAAGCAATCAGCCCCAGCATTTT.

This chain connects TRBV4-3 to TRBJ2-4, with D possibly being TRBD2 (6 bases). The CDR3 is 16 residues long. V lost 1 base and J lost 5, with 15 bases in between. From germline, CDR1 is LGHNA and CDR2 YSLEER. CDR3 loop: CASSQGVGSGENIQYF. In nucleotides, the CDR3 is TGCGCCAGCAGCCAAGGGGTGGGTTCGGGGGAAAACATTCAGTACTTC.

The chain has TRBV10-3 and TRBJ2-3, with TRBD1 matching 8 bases. The germline V gene encodes CDR1 ENHRY and CDR2 SYGVKD. The CDR3 spans 13 residues. V trimming: 8 bases; J trimming: 5 bases; junction bases outside the gene matches: 6. CDR3 nucleotides: TGTGCCATCTGGCCAGGGGGCGAAGATACGCAGTATTTT. The encoded protein is CAIWPGGEDTQYF.

This clonotype was detected many times. The V call is TRBV7-9, the J call TRBJ2-4; TRBD2 aligns across 8 bases. V trimming: 3 bases; J trimming: 9 bases; junction bases outside the gene matches: 13. The CDR3 is 16 amino acids. Germline lookup yields CDR1 SEHNR and CDR2 FQNEAQ (reference sequence). The CDR3 here is CASSFSGAGTPFIQYF. CDR3 sequence (DNA): TGTGCCAGCAGCTTTAGCGGGGCTGGGACCCCTTTCATTCAGTACTTC.

This clonotype was counted at least ten times. CDR3 nucleotides: TGTGCCAGCAGCGCACGGCGGGGCGGTGAGCAGTACTTC. Translated, it gives CASSARRGGEQYF. The chain is built from TRBV7-2 and TRBJ2-7; possible D gene TRBD2, 6 bases. Trimming left V 5 bases short and J 7 bases short, with 15 bases between. The CDR3 totals 13 residues. Germline assignment: CDR1 SGHTA and CDR2 FQGNSA.

This clonotype came up a few times. This chain joins TRBV6-5 and TRBJ2-7, with 7 bases matching TRBD1. Germline V gives CDR1 MNHEY, CDR2 SVGAGI. The V gene end was trimmed by 6 bases and the J gene end by 13 bases; junction bases not matched to a gene: 6. The length of the CDR3 is 10 residues. This CDR3 reads CASREDRIYF. CDR3 nucleotide sequence: TGTGCCAGCAGAGAGGACAGGATCTACTTC.

This clonotype was seen many times. CDR3 protein: CASGVTGGYGGYTF. CDR3 DNA sequence: TGTGCCAGCGGAGTTACAGGGGGCTATGGTGGCTACACCTTC. The chain carries TRBV11-2 and TRBJ1-2; 9 bases align to TRBD1. V gave up 8 bases and J gave up 7 bases; unmatched junction bases: 11. Per germline, CDR1 SGHAT and CDR2 FQNNGV. The CDR3 has 14 residues.

V gene TRBV6-5 combines with J gene TRBJ1-5, with a weak D call TRBD1 (5 bases). Trimming cost V 8 bases and J 7 bases, with 15 bases left between them. This CDR3 contains 13 residues. Per germline, CDR1 MNHEY and CDR2 SVGAGI. In DNA form, the CDR3 reads TGTGCCAGCGGGGAATTCGGGGACCAGCCCCAGCATTTT. Amino acids: CASGEFGDQPQHF.

This clonotype came up many times. The V gene is TRBV5-1, the J gene TRBJ2-7; 9 bases are a match to TRBD1. The V segment lost 0 bases and the J segment 5 bases; nucleotides outside the gene matches: 6. The CDR3 consists of 15 residues. From germline, CDR1 is SGHRS and CDR2 YFSETQ. CDR3 nucleotides: TGCGCCAGCAGCTTGGCCGGGACAGGGAATAACGAGCAGTACGTC. It yields the protein CASSLAGTGNNEQYV.

This clonotype was picked up a small number of times. The chain links TRBV18 to TRBJ1-3; D is undetermined. The CDR3 loop spans 15 amino acids. The V gene lost 2 bases and the J gene lost 1 base, with 9 bases spanning the gap. The V gene's germline CDR1 is KGHSH and CDR2 LQKENI. This chain's CDR3 is CASSPARDSGNTIYF. In nucleotides, the CDR3 is TGTGCCAGCTCACCAGCGAGGGATTCTGGAAACACCATATATTTT.

A few counts support this clonotype. The chain carries TRBV6-6 and TRBJ1-2; 8 bases agree with TRBD1. Looked up from germline, CDR1 is MNHNY and CDR2 is SVGAGI (reference sequence). The CDR3 has 15 residues. V lost 5 bases, J lost 4 bases, and 9 bases stayed unmatched. In nucleotides, the CDR3 is TGTGCCAGCAGTCAACCCGACAGGGGTATCTATGGCTACACCTTC. The encoded protein is CASSQPDRGIYGYTF.

This clonotype was seen more than once but under ten times. The CDR3 nucleotides are TGTGCCAGCAGCTCACTCGTGGGGGGGCCCGGCAAGGGGGAGACCCAGTACTTC. Protein sequence: CASSSLVGGPGKGETQYF. The chain links TRBV11-2 to TRBJ2-5, with D perhaps matching TRBD2 (7 bases). Trimming left V 4 bases short and J 5 bases short, with 26 bases between. The CDR3 is 18 residues long. Germline loops: CDR1 SGHAT, CDR2 FQNNGV.

This clonotype was counted at least ten times. J is TRBJ2-4 and V is TRBV28, with no clear D. Trimming left V 5 bases short and J 6 bases short, with 5 bases between. Germline V gene sequence: CDR1 MDHEN, CDR2 SYDVKM. CDR3 length: 11 residues. CDR3 amino acids: CASSNSNIQYF. DNA of the CDR3: TGTGCCAGCAGTAATTCAAACATTCAGTACTTC.

There are a few counts of this clonotype. The CDR3 DNA sequence: TGTGCCAGTAGTCAACAGGACCTTGGGGACACCATATATTTT. It translates to CASSQQDLGDTIYF. The chain has TRBV19 and TRBJ1-3, with D perhaps TRBD1 (5 bases). This CDR3 contains 14 residues. The V gene's germline CDR1 is LNHDA and CDR2 SQIVND (reference sequence). V was shortened by 5 bases and J by 8 bases, with 16 bases between the two germline ends.

This chain links TRBV5-1 with TRBJ1-2, with D uncertain. Germline assignment: CDR1 SGHRS and CDR2 YFSETQ. This CDR3 spans 14 amino acids. V shed 2 bases and J shed 6 bases, with 14 bases lying between them. CDR3 sequence (DNA): TGCGCCAGCAGCTTCTCGCTAGGTGCTGATGGCTACACCTTC. Protein product: CASSFSLGADGYTF.

This clonotype has only a few counts. The J gene is TRBJ2-7, the V gene TRBV3-1; TRBD2 matches at 8 bases. The germline gives CDR1 LGHDT, CDR2 YNNKEL (reference sequence). The CDR3 loop spans 16 amino acids. The V gene end was trimmed by 0 bases and the J gene end by 1 base; junction bases not matched to a gene: 5. The DNA for the CDR3 is TGTGCCAGCAGCCAAGATGTAGCGGGGACTTCCTACGAGCAGTACTTC. The encoded protein is CASSQDVAGTSYEQYF.

DNA for the CDR3: TGCGCCAGCAGCCGATCTTACAGCTCTGGGGCCAACGTCCTGACTTTC. Translation gives CASSRSYSSGANVLTF. The gene calls are TRBV5-1 and TRBJ2-6; no reliable D call. In germline, CDR1 is SGHRS, CDR2 YFSETQ. The CDR3 loop spans 16 amino acids. V lost 4 bases, J lost 0 bases, and 11 bases lay in between.